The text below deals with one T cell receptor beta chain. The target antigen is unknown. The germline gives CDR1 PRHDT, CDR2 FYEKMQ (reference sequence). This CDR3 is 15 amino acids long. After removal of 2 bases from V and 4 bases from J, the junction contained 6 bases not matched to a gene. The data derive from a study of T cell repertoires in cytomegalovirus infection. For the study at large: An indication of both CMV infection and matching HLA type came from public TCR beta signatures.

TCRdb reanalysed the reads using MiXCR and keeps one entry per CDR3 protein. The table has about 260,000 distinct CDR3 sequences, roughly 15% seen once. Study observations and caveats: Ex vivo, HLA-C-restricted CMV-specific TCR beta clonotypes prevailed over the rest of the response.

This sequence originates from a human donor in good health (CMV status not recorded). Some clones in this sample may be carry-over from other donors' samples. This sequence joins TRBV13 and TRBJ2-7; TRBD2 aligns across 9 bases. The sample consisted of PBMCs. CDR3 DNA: TGTGCCAGCAGCTTAAGCCTAGCGGGACCGTACGAGCAGTACGTC. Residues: CASSLSLAGPYEQYV.